This T cell receptor (beta chain) was identified in a study of T-cell memory formation after mild COVID-19. The overall study: Clusters of TCRs were largely donor specific. Study-level findings and limits: Pre-infection memory harbored some responding clones, suggesting cross-reactive memory joined. What remained unconfirmed was the SARS-CoV-2 specificity of second-wave clones peaking on day 37.

The ends were cut back, 7 bases at V and 3 bases at J, with 22 bases in the middle. This CDR3 is 16 amino acids long. CDR1 and CDR2 (germline): SGHRS, YFSETQ. This clonotype was seen a few times. The antigen is unknown. Amplification by 5'RACE using constant-segment primers produced TCR alpha and TCR beta cDNA libraries that carried sample barcodes and UMIs. TCRdb reprocessed the 5' RACE reads via MiXCR and lists one record per CDR3 protein. The data contain roughly 250,000 distinct CDR3 sequences, about 17% of them singletons. The chain combines TRBV5-1 with TRBJ1-1, with D possibly TRBD1 on 5 matching bases. Source material: PBMCs or a T cell subset sorted from them (not recorded which). The sequence came from a man between 18 and 29 years old who had mild COVID-19 (a few samples of this study predate the infection). Cell type and time point are not known. The CDR3 here is CASGLGRAGRDTEAFF. The CDR3, as DNA: TGCGCCAGCGGCCTTGGCCGGGCGGGACGGGACACTGAAGCTTTCTTT.